What follows describes a single T cell receptor beta chain. The source of the sample is a study of OX40 agonist ivuxolimab in advanced cancers. In the study overall: Mean age 60 years, range 23 to 79; approximately 83% male.

V dropped 5 bases and J dropped 0 bases, with 20 bases sitting between them. The CDR3 has 18 amino acids. Germline CDR1 reads SEHNR; CDR2 reads FQNEAQ (reference sequence). The data were produced by immunoSEQ multiplex PCR, yet TCRdb's version contains in-frame clones alone and is incomplete. The table has 90,000 to 130,000 clones, approximately 89% seen once. The sequence came from an adult with an advanced solid tumor such as melanoma, head and neck, liver or kidney cancer. J is TRBJ1-3 and V is TRBV7-9; D is perhaps TRBD1 (6 bases). The sequencing here drew on CD4+ or CD8+ T cells sorted from blood, taken in a trial of the OX40 agonist ivuxolimab. The CDR3 protein is CASSPGRTAQNSGNTIYF. In nucleotides, the CDR3 is TGTGCCAGCAGCCCCGGTCGGACAGCCCAAAACTCTGGAAACACCATATATTTT.